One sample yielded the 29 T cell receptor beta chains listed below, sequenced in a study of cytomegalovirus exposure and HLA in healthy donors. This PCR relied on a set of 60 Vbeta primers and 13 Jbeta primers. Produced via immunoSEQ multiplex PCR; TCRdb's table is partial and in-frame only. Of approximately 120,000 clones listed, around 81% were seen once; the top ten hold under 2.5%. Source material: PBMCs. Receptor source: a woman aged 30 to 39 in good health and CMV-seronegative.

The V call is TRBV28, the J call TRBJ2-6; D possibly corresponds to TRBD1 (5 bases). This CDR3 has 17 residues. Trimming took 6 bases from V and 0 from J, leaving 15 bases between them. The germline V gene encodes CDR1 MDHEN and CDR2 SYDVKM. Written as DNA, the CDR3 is TGTGCCAGCAGACGATGGACACAAACCTCTGGGGCCAACGTCCTGACTTTC. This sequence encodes CASRRWTQTSGANVLTF.

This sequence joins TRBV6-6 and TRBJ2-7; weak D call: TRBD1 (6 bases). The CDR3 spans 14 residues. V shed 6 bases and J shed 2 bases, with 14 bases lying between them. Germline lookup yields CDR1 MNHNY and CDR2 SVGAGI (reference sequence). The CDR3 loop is CASSRGQFTYEQYF. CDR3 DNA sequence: TGTGCCAGCAGCCGCGGACAGTTTACCTACGAGCAGTACTTC.

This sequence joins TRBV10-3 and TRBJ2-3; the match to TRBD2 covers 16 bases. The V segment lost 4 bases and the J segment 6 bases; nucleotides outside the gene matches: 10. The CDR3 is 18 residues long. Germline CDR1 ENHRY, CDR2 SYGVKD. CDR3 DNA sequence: TGTGCCATCAGTGGCGGGACTAGCGGGAGGGCCGTCGGGGATACGCAGTATTTT. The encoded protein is CAISGGTSGRAVGDTQYF.

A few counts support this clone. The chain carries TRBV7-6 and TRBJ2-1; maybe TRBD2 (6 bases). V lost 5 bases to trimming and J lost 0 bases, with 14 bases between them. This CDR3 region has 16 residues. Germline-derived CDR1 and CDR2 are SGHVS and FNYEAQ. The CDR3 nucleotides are TGTGCCAGCAGCACCCGACTAGTGGCCTCCTACAATGAGCAGTTCTTC. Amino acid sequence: CASSTRLVASYNEQFF.

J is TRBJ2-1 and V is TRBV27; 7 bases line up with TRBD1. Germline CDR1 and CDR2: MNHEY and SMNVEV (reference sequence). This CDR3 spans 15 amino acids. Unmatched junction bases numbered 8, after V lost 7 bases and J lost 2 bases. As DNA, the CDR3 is TGTGCCAGCACCCGCTTCGGACAGGCCTACAATGAGCAGTTCTTC. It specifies CASTRFGQAYNEQFF.

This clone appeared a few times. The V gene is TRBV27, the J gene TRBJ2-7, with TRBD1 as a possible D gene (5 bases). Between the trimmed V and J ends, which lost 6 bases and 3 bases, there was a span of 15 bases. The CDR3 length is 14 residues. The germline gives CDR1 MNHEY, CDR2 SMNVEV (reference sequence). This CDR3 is CASSLPGQDYEQYF. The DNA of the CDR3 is TGTGCCAGCAGCTTACCCGGACAAGACTACGAGCAGTACTTC.

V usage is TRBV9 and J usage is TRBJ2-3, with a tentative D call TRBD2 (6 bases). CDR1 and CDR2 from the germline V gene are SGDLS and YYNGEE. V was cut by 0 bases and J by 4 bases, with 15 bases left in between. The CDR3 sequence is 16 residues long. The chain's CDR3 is CASSVGDARDSDTQYF. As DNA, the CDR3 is TGTGCCAGCAGCGTAGGGGATGCCCGGGACTCAGATACGCAGTATTTT.

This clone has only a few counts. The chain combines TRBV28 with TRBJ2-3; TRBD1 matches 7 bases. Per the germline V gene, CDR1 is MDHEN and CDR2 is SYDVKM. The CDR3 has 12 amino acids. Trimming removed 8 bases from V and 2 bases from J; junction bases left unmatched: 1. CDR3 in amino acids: CASGTATDTQYF. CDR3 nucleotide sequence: TGTGCCAGCGGGACAGCCACAGATACGCAGTATTTT.

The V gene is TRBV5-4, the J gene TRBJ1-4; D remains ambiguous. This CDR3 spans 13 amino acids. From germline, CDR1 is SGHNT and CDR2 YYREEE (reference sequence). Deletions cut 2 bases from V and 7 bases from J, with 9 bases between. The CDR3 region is CASSLVGSEKLFF. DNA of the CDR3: TGTGCCAGCAGCTTAGTAGGGAGTGAAAAACTGTTTTTT.

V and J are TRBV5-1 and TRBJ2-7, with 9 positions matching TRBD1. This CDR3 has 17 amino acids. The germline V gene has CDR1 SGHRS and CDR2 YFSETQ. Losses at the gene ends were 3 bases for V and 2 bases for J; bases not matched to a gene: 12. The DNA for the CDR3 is TGCGCCAGCAGCTCCGGACAGGGGCTCTGGACCCCCTACGAGCAGTACTTC. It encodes CASSSGQGLWTPYEQYF.

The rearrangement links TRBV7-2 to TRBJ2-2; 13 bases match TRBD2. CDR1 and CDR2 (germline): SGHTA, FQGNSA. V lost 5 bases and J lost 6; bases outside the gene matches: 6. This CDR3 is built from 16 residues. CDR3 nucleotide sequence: TGTGCCAGCAGCCGACTAGCGGGAGGAAGCGCCGGGGAGCTGTTTTTT. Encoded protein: CASSRLAGGSAGELFF.

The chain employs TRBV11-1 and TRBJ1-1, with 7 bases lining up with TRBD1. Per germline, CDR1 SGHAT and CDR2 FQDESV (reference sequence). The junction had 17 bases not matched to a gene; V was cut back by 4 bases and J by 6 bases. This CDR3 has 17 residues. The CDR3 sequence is CASSWPRDRKNRAEAFF. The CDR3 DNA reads TGTGCCAGCAGCTGGCCCCGGGACAGAAAAAATCGCGCTGAAGCTTTCTTT.

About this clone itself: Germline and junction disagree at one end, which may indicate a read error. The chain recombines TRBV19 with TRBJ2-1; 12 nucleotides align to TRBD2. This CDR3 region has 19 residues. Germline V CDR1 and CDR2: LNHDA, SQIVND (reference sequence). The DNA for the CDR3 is TGTGCCAATAGTGATTACCTCGGCCCGACTAGCGGGAGTACCAATGAGCAGTTCTTC. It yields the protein CANSDYLGPTSGSTNEQFF.

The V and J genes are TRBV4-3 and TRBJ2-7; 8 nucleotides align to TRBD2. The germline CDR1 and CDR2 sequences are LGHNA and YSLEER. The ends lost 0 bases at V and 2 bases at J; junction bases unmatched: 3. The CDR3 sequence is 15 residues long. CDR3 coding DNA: TGCGCCAGCAGCCAAGAACAGCGGGAGCCCTACGAGCAGTACTTC. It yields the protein CASSQEQREPYEQYF.

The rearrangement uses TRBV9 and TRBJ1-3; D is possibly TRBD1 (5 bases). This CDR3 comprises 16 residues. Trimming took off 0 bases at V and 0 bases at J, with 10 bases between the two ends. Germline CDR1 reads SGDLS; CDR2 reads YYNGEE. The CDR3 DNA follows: TGTGCCAGCAGCGTAGTTCAGGGTCCCTCTGGAAACACCATATATTTT. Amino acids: CASSVVQGPSGNTIYF. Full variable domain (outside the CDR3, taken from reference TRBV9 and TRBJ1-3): DSGVTQTPKHLITATGQRVTLRCSPRSGDLSVYWYQQSLDQGLQFLIQYYNGEERAKGNILERFSAQQFPDLHSELNLSSLELGDSALYFCASSVVQGPSGNTIYFGEGSWLTVV.

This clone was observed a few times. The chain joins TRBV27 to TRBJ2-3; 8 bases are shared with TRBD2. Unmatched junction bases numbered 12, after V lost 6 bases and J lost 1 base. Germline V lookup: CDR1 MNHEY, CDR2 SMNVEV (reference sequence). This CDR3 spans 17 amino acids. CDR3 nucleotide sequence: TGTGCCAGCAGGCCGACGGCGGGGGGCATAGGCACAGATACGCAGTATTTT. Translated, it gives CASRPTAGGIGTDTQYF.

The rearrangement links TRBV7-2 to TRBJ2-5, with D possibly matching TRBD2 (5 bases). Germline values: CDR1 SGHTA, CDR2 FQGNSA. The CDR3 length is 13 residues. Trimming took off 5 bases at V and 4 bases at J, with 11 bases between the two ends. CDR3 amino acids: CASSRGSRETQYF. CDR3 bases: TGTGCCAGCAGCCGGGGATCTCGAGAGACCCAGTACTTC.

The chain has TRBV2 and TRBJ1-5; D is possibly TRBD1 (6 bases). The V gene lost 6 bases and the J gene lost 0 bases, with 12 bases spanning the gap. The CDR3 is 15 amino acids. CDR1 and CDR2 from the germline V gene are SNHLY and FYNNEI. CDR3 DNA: TGTGCCAGCAGCCGGGACACCGATAGCAATCAGCCCCAGCATTTT. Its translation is CASSRDTDSNQPQHF.

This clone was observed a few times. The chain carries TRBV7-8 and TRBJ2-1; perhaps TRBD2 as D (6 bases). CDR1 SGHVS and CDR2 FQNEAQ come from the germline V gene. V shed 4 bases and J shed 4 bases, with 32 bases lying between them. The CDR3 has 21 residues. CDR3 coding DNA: TGTGCCAGCAGCTCGGTGGGTGGCGGGATTCACGATCGGGCAGAATACAATGAGCAGTTCTTC. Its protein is CASSSVGGGIHDRAEYNEQFF.

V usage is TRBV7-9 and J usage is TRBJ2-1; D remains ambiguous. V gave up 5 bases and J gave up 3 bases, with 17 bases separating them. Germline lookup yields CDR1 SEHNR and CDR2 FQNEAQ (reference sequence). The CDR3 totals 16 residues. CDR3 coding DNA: TGTGCCAGCAGCCCCCGAGGAGCGCGAAACTACAATGAGCAGTTCTTC. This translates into CASSPRGARNYNEQFF.

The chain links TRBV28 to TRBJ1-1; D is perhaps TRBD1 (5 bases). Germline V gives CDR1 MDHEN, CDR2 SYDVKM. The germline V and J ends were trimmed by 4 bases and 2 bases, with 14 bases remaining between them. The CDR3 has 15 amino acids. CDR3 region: CASSYGGDLNTEAFF. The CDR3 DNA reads TGTGCCAGCAGTTATGGGGGGGACCTCAACACTGAAGCTTTCTTT.

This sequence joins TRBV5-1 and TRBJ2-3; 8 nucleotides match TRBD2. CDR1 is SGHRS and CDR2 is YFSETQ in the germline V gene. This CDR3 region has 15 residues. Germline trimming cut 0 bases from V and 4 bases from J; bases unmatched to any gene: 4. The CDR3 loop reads CASSLVPSGSDTQYF. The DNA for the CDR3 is TGCGCCAGCAGCTTGGTGCCTAGCGGGTCAGATACGCAGTATTTT.

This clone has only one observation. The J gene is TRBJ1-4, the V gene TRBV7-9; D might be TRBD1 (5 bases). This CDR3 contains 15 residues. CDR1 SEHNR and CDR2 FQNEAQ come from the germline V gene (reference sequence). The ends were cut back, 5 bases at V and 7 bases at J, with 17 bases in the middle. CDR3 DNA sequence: TGTGCCAGCAGCCCCGCGGGGGGGTCTCGTGAAAAACTGTTTTTT. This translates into CASSPAGGSREKLFF. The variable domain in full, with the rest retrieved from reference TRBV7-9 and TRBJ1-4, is DTGVSQNPRHKITKRGQNVTFRCDPISEHNRLYWYRQTLGQGPEFLTYFQNEAQLEKSRLLSDRFSAERPKGSFSTLEIQRTEQGDSAMYLCASSPAGGSREKLFFGSGTQLSVL.

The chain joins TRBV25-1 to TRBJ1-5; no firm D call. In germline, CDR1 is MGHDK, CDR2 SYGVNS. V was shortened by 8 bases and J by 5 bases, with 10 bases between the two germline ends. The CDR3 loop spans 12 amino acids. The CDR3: CASSEPDQPQHF. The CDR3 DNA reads TGTGCCAGCTCTGAACCAGATCAGCCCCAGCATTTT.

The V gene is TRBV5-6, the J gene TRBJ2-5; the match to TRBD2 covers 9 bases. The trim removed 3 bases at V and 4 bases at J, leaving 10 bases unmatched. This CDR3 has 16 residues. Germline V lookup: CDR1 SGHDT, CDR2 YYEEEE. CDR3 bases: TGTGCCAGCAGCTCCATATTACTAGCGGGCGGAGAGACCCAGTACTTC. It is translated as CASSSILLAGGETQYF.

The CDR3 sequence is CASSSMGAGGANVLTF. The CDR3 DNA reads as TGTGCCAGCAGTTCCATGGGGGCGGGTGGGGCCAACGTCCTGACTTTC. This sequence joins TRBV27 and TRBJ2-6; possible D gene TRBD1, 6 bases. Per the germline V gene, CDR1 is MNHEY and CDR2 is SMNVEV (reference sequence). The CDR3 runs to 16 residues. V dropped 4 bases and J dropped 3 bases, with 13 bases sitting between them.

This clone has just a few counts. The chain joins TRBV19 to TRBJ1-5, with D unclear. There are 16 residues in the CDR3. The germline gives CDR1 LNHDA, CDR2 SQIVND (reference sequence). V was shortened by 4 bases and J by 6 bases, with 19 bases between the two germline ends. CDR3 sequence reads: CASSTVEGVGFQPQHF. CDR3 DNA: TGTGCCAGTAGTACTGTAGAGGGCGTAGGTTTTCAGCCCCAGCATTTT.

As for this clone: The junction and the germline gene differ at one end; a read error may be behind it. CDR3 nucleotides: TGTTCCAGCAGCCTCCCCGGACAGGGGGTCTACGAGCAGTACTTC. Protein product: CSSSLPGQGVYEQYF. This chain links TRBV7-9 with TRBJ2-7; 10 bases match TRBD1. CDR3 length equals 15 residues. CDR1 is SEHNR, CDR2 FQNEAQ, per germline (reference sequence).

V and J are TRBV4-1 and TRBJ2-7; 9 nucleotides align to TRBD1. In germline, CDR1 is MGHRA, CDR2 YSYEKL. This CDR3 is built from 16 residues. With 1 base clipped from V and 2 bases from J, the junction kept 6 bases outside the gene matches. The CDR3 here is CASSQVATGGPYEQYF. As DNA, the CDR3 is TGCGCCAGCAGCCAAGTAGCGACAGGGGGGCCCTACGAGCAGTACTTC.